This entry lists 6 T cell receptor beta chains sequenced from one sample in a study of cytomegalovirus exposure and HLA in healthy donors. PCR used 60 Vbeta primers and 13 Jbeta primers. Assay: immunoSEQ multiplex PCR; the TCRdb copy retains only in-frame clones and omits some. The sample holds about 160,000 clones, 65% to 90% seen once. The material sequenced was PBMCs. These TCRs come from a human donor in good health.

This rearrangement joins TRBV5-4 to TRBJ1-3; 7 bases agree with TRBD1. CDR3 size: 17 residues. CDR1 is SGHNT, CDR2 YYREEE, per germline (reference sequence). With V trimmed by 3 bases and J by 12 bases, 21 bases remained unmatched. In nucleotides, the CDR3 is TGTGCCAGCAGCTCATCCTTGCCCCCCACCGGACAGGCCGACATATATTTT. Its translation is CASSSSLPPTGQADIYF.

The CDR3 here is CASSGGSRNYGYTF. The CDR3, as DNA: TGTGCCAGCAGCGGCGGCAGCCGTAACTATGGCTACACCTTC. The J gene is TRBJ1-2, the V gene TRBV9; D is unresolved. Per the germline V gene, CDR1 is SGDLS and CDR2 is YYNGEE. V lost 3 bases, J lost 1 base, and 10 bases lay in between. The CDR3 is made up of 14 amino acids.

The chain couples TRBV6-1 to TRBJ2-3; 7 bases are a match to TRBD1. Germline V gene lookup returns CDR1 MNHNS and CDR2 SASEGT. Trimming took 0 bases from V and 5 from J; bases not matched to a gene: 5. CDR3 size: 15 residues. The CDR3 sequence is CASSEARGRGDTQYF. The CDR3 DNA sequence: TGTGCCAGCAGTGAAGCTAGGGGGCGTGGAGATACGCAGTATTTT.

V gene TRBV7-9 combines with J gene TRBJ2-5; D perhaps matches TRBD2 (5 bases). Germline-derived CDR1 and CDR2 are SEHNR and FQNEAQ (reference sequence). CDR3 length equals 17 residues. The ends were cut back, 9 bases at V and 4 bases at J, with 27 bases in the middle. CDR3 sequence (DNA): TGTGCCAGTGGGAAAATGGGTAGGGAGAGGTCGCGAGAGACCCAGTACTTC. Protein sequence: CASGKMGRERSRETQYF. The full variable domain, completed using reference TRBV7-9 and TRBJ2-5, is DTGVSQNPRHKITKRGQNVTFRCDPISEHNRLYWYRQTLGQGPEFLTYFQNEAQLEKSRLLSDRFSAERPKGSFSTLEIQRTEQGDSAMYLCASGKMGRERSRETQYFGPGTRLLVL.

Here the CDR3 reads CASSLRPSRGEQFF. CDR3 in DNA: TGTGCCAGCAGTTTAAGACCTTCTCGGGGTGAGCAGTTCTTC. The chain employs TRBV6-5 and TRBJ2-1; maybe TRBD2 (5 bases). The V end lost 4 bases, the J end lost 9 bases, and 16 bases lay between the germline ends. This CDR3 has 14 residues. Per germline, CDR1 MNHEY and CDR2 SVGAGI.

The chain couples TRBV5-1 to TRBJ2-5; a possible D gene is TRBD1 (6 bases). The ends were cut back, 0 bases at V and 11 bases at J, with 17 bases in the middle. This CDR3 region has 14 residues. The germline V gene encodes CDR1 SGHRS and CDR2 YFSETQ. In DNA form, the CDR3 reads TGCGCCAGCAGCTTGGAGGGCACAGGGTGGGAGCAGTACTTC. Protein: CASSLEGTGWEQYF.